The 21 T cell receptor beta chains below all came from one sample that was sequenced in a study of T cell responses to AZD1222 COVID-19 vaccine. Produced via immunoSEQ multiplex PCR; TCRdb's table is partial and in-frame only. The repertoire consists of roughly 180,000 clones, with approximately 90% occurring once and the leading ten covering more than 1.5%. The sample was peripheral blood, taken 28 days after the second AZD1222 dose. The receptors come from an adult who received the AZD1222 COVID-19 vaccine.

The chain carries TRBV24-1 and TRBJ2-1; tentatively, D is TRBD2 (6 bases). Germline V gives CDR1 KGHDR, CDR2 SFDVKD. The V end was cut by 5 bases, the J end by 6 bases, with 16 bases between. The CDR3 consists of 15 residues. CDR3 DNA sequence: TGTGCCACCAGTGTAGGAGGGATCGCCGCCAATGAGCAGTTCTTC. It encodes CATSVGGIAANEQFF.

The chain joins TRBV11-2 to TRBJ2-1; 9 bases map to TRBD1. Germline CDR1 SGHAT, CDR2 FQNNGV. Trimming cost V 1 base and J 6 bases; bases outside gene matches: 4. The CDR3 has 15 residues. CDR3 loop: CASSLVGQGTNEQFF. CDR3 nucleotides: TGTGCCAGCAGCTTAGTGGGACAGGGAACCAATGAGCAGTTCTTC.

This chain links TRBV19 with TRBJ2-2; D gene uncertain. Germline CDR1 is LNHDA and CDR2 is SQIVND (reference sequence). CDR3 size: 14 residues. V dropped 5 bases and J dropped 2 bases, with 9 bases sitting between them. CDR3 sequence reads: CASSPGPNTGELFF. In DNA form, the CDR3 reads TGTGCCAGTAGTCCCGGGCCAAACACCGGGGAGCTGTTTTTT.

Here the CDR3 reads CATSGEGARNEQFF. DNA of the CDR3: TGTGCCACCAGTGGAGAGGGGGCGCGGAATGAGCAGTTCTTC. This chain links TRBV24-1 with TRBJ2-1, with 7 positions matching TRBD1. This CDR3 region has 14 residues. CDR1 is KGHDR, CDR2 SFDVKD, per germline. Trimming cost V 5 bases and J 7 bases; bases outside gene matches: 7.

The V call is TRBV5-6, the J call TRBJ2-1; D may match TRBD1 or TRBD2 (6 bases each). The V gene's germline CDR1 is SGHDT and CDR2 YYEEEE. Trimming removed 5 bases at V and 1 base at J, with 13 bases between. The length of the CDR3 is 15 residues. CDR3 in DNA: TGTGCCAGCAGGGAGAGGGGGAGGTCCTACAATGAGCAGTTCTTC. Translation gives CASRERGRSYNEQFF.

This sequence joins TRBV25-1 and TRBJ1-6; no definite D call. The CDR3 covers 15 residues. The V end lost 1 base, the J end lost 10 bases, and 14 bases lay between the germline ends. Germline V gene data show CDR1 as MGHDK and CDR2 as SYGVNS. DNA of the CDR3: TGTGCCAGCAGTGAATTACCGGGCCCCCGGTCACCCCTCCACTTT. This encodes CASSELPGPRSPLHF.

The chain employs TRBV12-3 or TRBV12-4 and TRBJ1-1; no firm D call. The ends were cut back, 5 bases at V and 1 base at J, with 8 bases in the middle. The CDR3 contains 13 residues. The CDR3 is CASSDGPNTEAFF. CDR3 coding DNA: TGTGCCAGCAGTGACGGACCGAACACTGAAGCTTTCTTT.

This clone was observed a single time. The rearrangement uses TRBV19 and TRBJ2-2; the match to TRBD1 covers 10 bases. With V trimmed by 5 bases and J by 6 bases, 6 bases remained unmatched. The CDR3 has 15 residues. From germline, CDR1 is LNHDA and CDR2 SQIVND (reference sequence). The CDR3: CASSSTGTGAGELFF. CDR3 nucleotides: TGTGCCAGTAGTTCCACCGGGACAGGGGCCGGGGAGCTGTTTTTT.

The chain links TRBV6-5 to TRBJ2-7, with a tentative D call TRBD2 (5 bases). The CDR3 totals 13 residues. V was pared by 6 bases and J by 6 bases, with 15 bases between. Germline V gives CDR1 MNHEY, CDR2 SVGAGI. CDR3: CASRPNRRGEQYF. The CDR3 DNA reads as TGTGCCAGCAGACCGAACCGCCGGGGCGAGCAGTACTTC.

The rearrangement links TRBV30 to TRBJ2-5; D is unclear. The ends were cut back, 0 bases at V and 7 bases at J, with 12 bases in the middle. The CDR3 is 13 amino acids. Germline-derived CDR1 and CDR2 are GTSNPN and SVGIG (reference sequence). CDR3 coding DNA: TGTGCCTGGAGTGTAGAGGTCTACCTGACCCAGTACTTC. Translation: CAWSVEVYLTQYF.

The chain recombines TRBV7-3 with TRBJ2-5; 10 bases are a match to TRBD2. Germline V gene data show CDR1 as SGHTA and CDR2 as FQGTGA. The CDR3 extends over 15 amino acids. Germline trimming cut 5 bases from V and 7 bases from J; bases unmatched to any gene: 10. The CDR3: CASSPWVAGGGTQYF. In DNA form, the CDR3 reads TGTGCCAGCAGCCCCTGGGTAGCGGGGGGTGGGACCCAGTACTTC.

V is TRBV4-3 and J is TRBJ2-5, with D perhaps TRBD1 (6 bases). V was pared by 1 base and J by 2 bases, with 8 bases between. This CDR3 has 14 residues. Looked up from germline, CDR1 is LGHNA and CDR2 is YSLEER. CDR3 protein: CASSQGDTQETQYF. The CDR3 nucleotides read TGCGCCAGCAGCCAAGGGGACACGCAAGAGACCCAGTACTTC.

A single count supports this clone. The chain uses TRBV21-1 and TRBJ1-2. TRBV21-1 is a pseudogene segment. This CDR3 has 12 residues. The CDR3 DNA reads as TGTGCCAGCAGCAAAGTTCGGAATGGCTACACCTTC. Protein product: CASSKVRNGYTF.

The chain is built from TRBV29-1 and TRBJ2-3, with 9 bases lining up with TRBD1. The CDR3 sequence is 13 residues long. V lost 6 bases, J lost 1 base, and 2 bases stayed unmatched. Germline V CDR1 and CDR2: SQVTM, ANQGSEA. CDR3 coding DNA: TGCAGCGTGGGACAGGGCCGCACAGATACGCAGTATTTT. This encodes CSVGQGRTDTQYF.

The V call is TRBV18, the J call TRBJ2-2; D is undetermined. V lost 3 bases to trimming and J lost 5 bases, with 13 bases between them. Germline V gives CDR1 KGHSH, CDR2 LQKENI. This CDR3 has 15 amino acids. CDR3 in DNA: TGTGCCAGCTCACCTCTCCAGGTTTGGACCGGGGAGCTGTTTTTT. It translates to CASSPLQVWTGELFF.

The CDR3 DNA follows: TGTGCCACCCGGGGGGTCGGATCAACTAATGAAAAACTGTTTTTT. This gives the protein CATRGVGSTNEKLFF. This chain links TRBV10-3 with TRBJ1-4; D may be TRBD1 (5 bases). The CDR3 spans 15 residues. CDR1 is ENHRY, CDR2 SYGVKD, per germline. V was trimmed by 10 bases and J by 0 bases, leaving 15 bases between them.

This sequence joins TRBV6-2 or TRBV6-3 and TRBJ2-1, with 9 bases lining up with TRBD2. The CDR3 loop spans 15 amino acids. V trimming: 5 bases; J trimming: 4 bases; junction bases outside the gene matches: 6. CDR1 and CDR2 (germline): MNHEY, SVGEGT. The CDR3 loop is CASSQSGGHYNEQFF. DNA of the CDR3: TGTGCCAGCAGTCAAAGCGGGGGGCATTACAATGAGCAGTTCTTC.

The V and J genes are TRBV2 and TRBJ2-5, with D maybe TRBD2 (6 bases). Germline V gene data show CDR1 as SNHLY and CDR2 as FYNNEI. V shed 7 bases and J shed 7 bases, with 19 bases lying between them. CDR3 size: 14 residues. CDR3 in DNA: TGTGCCAGCAACCCAAACGGAGGGTGGGGGACCCAGTACTTC. It translates to CASNPNGGWGTQYF. Complete variable domain (other parts from reference TRBV2 and TRBJ2-5): EPEVTQTPSHQVTQMGQEVILRCVPISNHLYFYWYRQILGQKVEFLVSFYNNEISEKSEIFDDQFSVERPDGSNFTLKIRSTKLEDSAMYFCASNPNGGWGTQYFGPGTRLLVL.

The rearrangement links TRBV6-2 or TRBV6-3 to TRBJ1-5; D may be TRBD1 (5 bases). Germline CDR1 and CDR2: MNHEY and SVGEGT. Deletions cut 0 bases from V and 7 bases from J, with 13 bases between. This CDR3 is built from 15 residues. The CDR3 here is CASSYSGGGYQPQHF. The CDR3 nucleotides read TGTGCCAGCAGTTACTCCGGGGGGGGTTACCAGCCCCAGCATTTT.

The rearrangement joins TRBV9 to TRBJ1-1; D gene uncertain. The CDR3 runs to 13 residues. Trimming stripped 4 bases from V and 5 bases from J, with 12 bases between. Germline assignment: CDR1 SGDLS and CDR2 YYNGEE. The CDR3 DNA reads TGTGCCAGCAGCCTTGAACCGGGAACTGAAGCTTTCTTT. This translates into CASSLEPGTEAFF.

CDR3 coding DNA: TGTGCCAGCAGTCCAAGCCCTGCAGATACGCAGTATTTT. Translating gives CASSPSPADTQYF. This chain joins TRBV7-3 and TRBJ2-3, with D hard to call. The CDR3 loop spans 13 amino acids. Germline V gene lookup returns CDR1 SGHTA and CDR2 FQGTGA. The germline V and J ends were trimmed by 6 bases and 4 bases, with 11 bases remaining between them.